This TCR beta chain is from a study of early T cells in non-severe SARS-CoV-2 infection. Study-level information: Unpaired chains resulted from sequencing bulk RNA of unsorted whole blood.

This clonotype was detected ten times or more. V trimming: 10 bases; J trimming: 1 base; junction bases outside the gene matches: 4. This CDR3 contains 14 residues. Germline-derived CDR1 and CDR2 are SEHNR and FQNEAQ (reference sequence). As part of library construction, unique molecular identifiers were attached to individual cDNA molecules. Each CDR3 protein gets one entry after TCRdb re-called the 5' RACE reads with MiXCR. The table includes 65,000 to 85,000 distinct CDR3 sequences, around 13% detected once. Sequenced sample: whole blood. The origin of this receptor is an adult who was a healthcare worker with PCR-confirmed SARS-CoV-2 infection or an uninfected control (not recorded which). The chain employs TRBV7-9 and TRBJ2-3; 11 positions match TRBD2. CDR3 coding DNA: TGTGCCATAGCGGGGGGGACCCGCACAGATACGCAGTATTTT. Its translation is CAIAGGTRTDTQYF. Looking up the rest from reference TRBV7-9 and TRBJ2-3 gives the full variable domain: DTGVSQNPRHKITKRGQNVTFRCDPISEHNRLYWYRQTLGQGPEFLTYFQNEAQLEKSRLLSDRFSAERPKGSFSTLEIQRTEQGDSAMYLCAIAGGTRTDTQYFGPGTRLTVL.